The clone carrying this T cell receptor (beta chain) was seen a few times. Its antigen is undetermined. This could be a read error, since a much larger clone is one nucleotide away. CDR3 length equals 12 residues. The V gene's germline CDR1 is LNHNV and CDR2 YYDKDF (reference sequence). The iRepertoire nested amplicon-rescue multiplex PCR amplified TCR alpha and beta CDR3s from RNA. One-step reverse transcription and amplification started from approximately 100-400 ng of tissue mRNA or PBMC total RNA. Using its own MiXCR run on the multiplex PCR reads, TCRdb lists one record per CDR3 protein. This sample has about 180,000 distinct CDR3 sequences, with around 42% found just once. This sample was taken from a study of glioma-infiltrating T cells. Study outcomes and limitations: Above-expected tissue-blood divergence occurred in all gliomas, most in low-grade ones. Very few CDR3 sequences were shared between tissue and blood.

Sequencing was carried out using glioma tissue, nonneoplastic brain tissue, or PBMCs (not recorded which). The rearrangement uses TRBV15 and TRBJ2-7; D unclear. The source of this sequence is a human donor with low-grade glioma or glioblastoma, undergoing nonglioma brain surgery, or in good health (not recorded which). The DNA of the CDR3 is TGTGCCGCCAGCCAGGACCATTACGAGCAGTACTTC. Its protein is CAASQDHYEQYF.